The sequence of this T cell receptor beta chain was determined in a study of T-cell memory formation after mild COVID-19. TCRdb used MiXCR to reprocess the 5' RACE reads, holding one entry per CDR3 protein. The sample carries about half a million distinct CDR3 sequences, 15% to 20% recorded once. The CDR3 contains 13 residues. V lost 3 bases and J 4 bases, leaving 10 bases between the germline ends. Germline V CDR1 and CDR2: DFQATT, SNEGSKA (reference sequence). This clonotype was seen more than once but under ten times. Its target is not known. General observations from the study: Some responding clones appeared in pre-infection memory, suggesting cross-reactive memory joined. Contracting clones localized mainly to CM and EM when CD4+ and mainly to EMRA when CD8+.

V usage is TRBV20-1 and J usage is TRBJ2-1; a possible D gene is TRBD2 (6 bases). The sequence was collected from an adult woman who had mild COVID-19 (a few samples of this study predate the infection). Cell type and time point are not known. The sample was PBMCs or a T cell subset sorted from them (not recorded which). The CDR3 region is CSARVGTYNEQFF. Written as DNA, the CDR3 is TGCAGTGCTAGGGTCGGGACTTACAATGAGCAGTTCTTC.